This T cell receptor beta chain was found in a study of blood T cells in healthy people across ages. Alongside a J-beta primer mix, a sample-barcoded 5' primer served in a second PCR lasting roughly 6 to 11 cycles. A single record per CDR3 protein comes from TCRdb applying MiXCR to the 5' RACE reads. The repertoire holds roughly 1 million distinct CDR3 sequences, approximately 25% seen once, with 0.75% in the top ten. Trimming shortened V by 7 bases and J by 3 bases, and 17 bases separated the two germline ends. CDR3 length: 14 residues. The V gene's germline CDR1 is SQVTM and CDR2 ANQGSEA. This clonotype was found a few times. These sequences were also reported in another study, on T cells of mothers and their children.

The rearrangement joins TRBV29-1 to TRBJ2-3; possibly TRBD2 for D (5 bases). Specimen: blood. The receptor's source is a girl aged 2-10 years in good health. The CDR3 DNA reads TGCAGCGCAGCGTCGGGAAGGTGGACAGATACGCAGTATTTT. As protein: CSAASGRWTDTQYF.